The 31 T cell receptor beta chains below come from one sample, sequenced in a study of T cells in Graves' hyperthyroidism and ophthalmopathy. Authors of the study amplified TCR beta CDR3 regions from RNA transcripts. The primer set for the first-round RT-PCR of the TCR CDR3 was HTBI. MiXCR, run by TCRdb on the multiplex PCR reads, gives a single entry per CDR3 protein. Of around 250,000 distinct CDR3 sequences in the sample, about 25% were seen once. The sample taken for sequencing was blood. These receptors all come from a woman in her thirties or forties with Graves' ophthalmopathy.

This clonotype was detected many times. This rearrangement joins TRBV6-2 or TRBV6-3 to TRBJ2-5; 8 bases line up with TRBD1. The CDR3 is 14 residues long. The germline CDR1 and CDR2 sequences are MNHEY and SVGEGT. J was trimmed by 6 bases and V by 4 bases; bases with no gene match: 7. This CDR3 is CASSLGQDLKTQYF. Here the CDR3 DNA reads TGTGCCAGCAGTTTGGGACAGGACTTGAAGACCCAGTACTTC.

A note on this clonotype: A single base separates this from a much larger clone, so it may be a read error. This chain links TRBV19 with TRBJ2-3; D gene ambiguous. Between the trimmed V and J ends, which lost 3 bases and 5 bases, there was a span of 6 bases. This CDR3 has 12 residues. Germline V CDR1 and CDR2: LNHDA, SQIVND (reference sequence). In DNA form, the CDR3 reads TGTGCCAGTAGTATTGTAGTAGATACGCAGTATTTT. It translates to CASSIVVDTQYF. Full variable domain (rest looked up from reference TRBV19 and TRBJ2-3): DGGITQSPKYLFRKEGQNVTLSCEQNLNHDAMYWYRQDPGQGLRLIYYSQIVNDFQKGDIAEGYSVSREKKESFPLTVTSAQKNPTAFYLCASSIVVDTQYFGPGTRLTVL.

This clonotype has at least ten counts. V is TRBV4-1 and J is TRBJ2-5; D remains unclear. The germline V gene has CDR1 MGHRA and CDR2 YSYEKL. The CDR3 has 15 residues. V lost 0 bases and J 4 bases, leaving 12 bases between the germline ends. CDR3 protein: CASSQEPGQRETQYF. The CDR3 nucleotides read TGCGCCAGCAGCCAAGAGCCAGGCCAGCGAGAGACCCAGTACTTC.

Here the CDR3 reads CASSSAIQGRQETQYF. The CDR3, as DNA: TGTGCCAGCAGCTCAGCGATCCAGGGTCGTCAAGAGACCCAGTACTTC. The V call is TRBV7-8, the J call TRBJ2-5, with TRBD1 as a possible D gene (5 bases). This CDR3 contains 16 residues. Germline CDR1 is SGHVS and CDR2 is FQNEAQ. The V and J ends lost 4 bases and 2 bases respectively, with 17 bases between them.

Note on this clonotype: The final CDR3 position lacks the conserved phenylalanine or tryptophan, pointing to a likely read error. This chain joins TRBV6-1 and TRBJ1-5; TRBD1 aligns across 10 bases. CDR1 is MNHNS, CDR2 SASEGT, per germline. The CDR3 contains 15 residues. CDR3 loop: CASSGGTGVNEPQHL. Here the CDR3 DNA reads TGTGCCAGCAGCGGTGGGACAGGGGTCAATGAGCCCCAGCATTTG.

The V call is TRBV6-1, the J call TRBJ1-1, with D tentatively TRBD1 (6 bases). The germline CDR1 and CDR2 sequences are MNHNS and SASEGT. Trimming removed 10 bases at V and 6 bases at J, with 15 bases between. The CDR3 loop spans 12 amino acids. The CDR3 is CATLTGTAEAFF. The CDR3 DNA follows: TGTGCCACCCTTACAGGGACGGCTGAAGCTTTCTTT.

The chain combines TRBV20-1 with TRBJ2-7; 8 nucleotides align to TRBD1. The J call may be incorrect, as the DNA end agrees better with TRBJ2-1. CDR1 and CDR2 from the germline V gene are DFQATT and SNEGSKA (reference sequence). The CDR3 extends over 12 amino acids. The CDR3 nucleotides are TGCAGTGCTATAGACAGGGGACGCGAGCAGTTCTTC. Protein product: CSAIDRGREQFF.

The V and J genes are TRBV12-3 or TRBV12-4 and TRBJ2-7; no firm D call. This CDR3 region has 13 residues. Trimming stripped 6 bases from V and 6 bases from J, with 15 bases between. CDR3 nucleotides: TGTGCCAGCAGCGGGCCTCCCGCCTCCGAGCAGTACTTC. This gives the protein CASSGPPASEQYF.

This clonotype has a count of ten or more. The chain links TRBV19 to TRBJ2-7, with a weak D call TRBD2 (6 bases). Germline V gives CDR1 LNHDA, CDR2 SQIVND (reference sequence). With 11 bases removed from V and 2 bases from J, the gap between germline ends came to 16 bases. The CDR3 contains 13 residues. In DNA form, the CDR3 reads TGTGCCGGGAGGAGGAACAGAGCCTACGAGCAGTACTTC. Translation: CAGRRNRAYEQYF.

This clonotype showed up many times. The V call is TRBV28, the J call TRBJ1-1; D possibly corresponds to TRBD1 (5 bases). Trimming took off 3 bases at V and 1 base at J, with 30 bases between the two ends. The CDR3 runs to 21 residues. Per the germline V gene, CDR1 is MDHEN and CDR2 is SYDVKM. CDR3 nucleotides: TGTGCCAGCAGTTTCCCAGGCCGAGGAAGGACACGAGAAACCAAGAACACTGAAGCTTTCTTT. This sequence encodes CASSFPGRGRTRETKNTEAFF.

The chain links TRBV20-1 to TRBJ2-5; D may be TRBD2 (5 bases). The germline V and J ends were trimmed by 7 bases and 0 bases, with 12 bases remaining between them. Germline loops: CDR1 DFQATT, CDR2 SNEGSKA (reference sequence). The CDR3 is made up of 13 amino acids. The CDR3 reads CSVESGDQETQYF. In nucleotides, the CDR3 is TGCAGTGTGGAAAGCGGAGACCAAGAGACCCAGTACTTC.

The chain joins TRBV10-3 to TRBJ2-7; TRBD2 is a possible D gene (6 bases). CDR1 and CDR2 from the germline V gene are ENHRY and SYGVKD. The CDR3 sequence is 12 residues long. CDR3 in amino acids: CAIGEASYEQYF. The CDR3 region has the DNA TGTGCTATCGGGGAGGCCTCCTACGAGCAGTACTTC.

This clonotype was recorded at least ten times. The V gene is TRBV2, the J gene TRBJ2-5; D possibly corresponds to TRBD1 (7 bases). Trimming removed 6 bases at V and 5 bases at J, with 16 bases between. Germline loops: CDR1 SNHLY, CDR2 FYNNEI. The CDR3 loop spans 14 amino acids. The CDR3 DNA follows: TGTGCCAGCAGCAAGACAGGGAGGTTGGAGACCCAGTACTTC. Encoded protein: CASSKTGRLETQYF. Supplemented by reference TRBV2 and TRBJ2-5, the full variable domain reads EPEVTQTPSHQVTQMGQEVILRCVPISNHLYFYWYRQILGQKVEFLVSFYNNEISEKSEIFDDQFSVERPDGSNFTLKIRSTKLEDSAMYFCASSKTGRLETQYFGPGTRLLVL.

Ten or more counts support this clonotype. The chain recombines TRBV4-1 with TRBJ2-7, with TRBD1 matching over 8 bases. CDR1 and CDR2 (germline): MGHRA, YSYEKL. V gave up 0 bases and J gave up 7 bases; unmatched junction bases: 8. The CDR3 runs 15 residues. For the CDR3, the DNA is TGCGCCAGCAGCCAAGATCTTGGCAGGGGGCGTGAGCAGTACTTC. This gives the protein CASSQDLGRGREQYF.

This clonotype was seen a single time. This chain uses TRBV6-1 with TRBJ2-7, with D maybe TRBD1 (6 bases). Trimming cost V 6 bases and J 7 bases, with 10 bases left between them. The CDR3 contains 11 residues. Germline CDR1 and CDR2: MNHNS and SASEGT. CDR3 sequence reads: CASSRGEEQYF. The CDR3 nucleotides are TGTGCCAGCAGCAGGGGCGAGGAGCAGTACTTC.

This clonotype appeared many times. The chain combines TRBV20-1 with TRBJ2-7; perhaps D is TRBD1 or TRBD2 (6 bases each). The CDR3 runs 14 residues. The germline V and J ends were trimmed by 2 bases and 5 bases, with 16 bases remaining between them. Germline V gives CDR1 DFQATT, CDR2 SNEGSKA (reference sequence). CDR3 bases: TGCAGTGCTAGAAGGGGGGTAACCCAGAACGAGCAGTACTTC. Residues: CSARRGVTQNEQYF.

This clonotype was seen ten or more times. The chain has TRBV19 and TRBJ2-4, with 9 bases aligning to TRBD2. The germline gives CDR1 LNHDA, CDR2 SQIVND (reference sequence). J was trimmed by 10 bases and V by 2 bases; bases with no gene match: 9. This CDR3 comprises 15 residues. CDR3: CASSIRGSGRRIQYF. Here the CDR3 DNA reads TGTGCCAGTAGTATACGAGGTAGCGGGAGAAGGATTCAGTACTTC.

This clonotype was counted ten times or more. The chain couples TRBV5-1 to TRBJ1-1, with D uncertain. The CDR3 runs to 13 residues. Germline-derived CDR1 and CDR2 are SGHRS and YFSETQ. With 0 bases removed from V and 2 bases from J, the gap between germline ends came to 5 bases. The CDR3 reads CASSLGINTEAFF. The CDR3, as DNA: TGCGCCAGCAGCTTGGGGATCAACACTGAAGCTTTCTTT.

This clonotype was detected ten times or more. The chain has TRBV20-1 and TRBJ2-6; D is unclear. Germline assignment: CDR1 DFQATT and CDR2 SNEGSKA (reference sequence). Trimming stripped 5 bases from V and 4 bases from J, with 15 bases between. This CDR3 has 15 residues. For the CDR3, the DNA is TGCAGTGCTCCCCCGCCGACGTCCGGGGCCAACGTCCTGACTTTC. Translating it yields CSAPPPTSGANVLTF.

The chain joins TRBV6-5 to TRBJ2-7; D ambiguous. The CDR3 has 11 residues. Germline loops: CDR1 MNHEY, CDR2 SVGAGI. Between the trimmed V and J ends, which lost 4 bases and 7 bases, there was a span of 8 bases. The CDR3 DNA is TGTGCCAGCAGTTTAACGGTGGAGCAGTACTTC. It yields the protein CASSLTVEQYF.

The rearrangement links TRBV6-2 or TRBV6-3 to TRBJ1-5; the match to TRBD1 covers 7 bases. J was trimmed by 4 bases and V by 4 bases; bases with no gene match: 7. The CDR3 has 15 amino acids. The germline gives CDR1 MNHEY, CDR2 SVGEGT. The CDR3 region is CASSLQGIGNQPQHF. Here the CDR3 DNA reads TGTGCCAGCAGTTTACAGGGGATTGGGAATCAGCCCCAGCATTTT.

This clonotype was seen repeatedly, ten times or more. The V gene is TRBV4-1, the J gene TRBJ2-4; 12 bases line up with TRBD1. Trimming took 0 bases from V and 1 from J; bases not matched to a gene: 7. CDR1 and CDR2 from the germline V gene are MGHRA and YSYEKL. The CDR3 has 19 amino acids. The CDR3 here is CASSQEGQGAQSAKNIQYF. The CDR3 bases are TGCGCCAGCAGCCAAGAGGGACAGGGGGCGCAATCGGCCAAAAACATTCAGTACTTC.

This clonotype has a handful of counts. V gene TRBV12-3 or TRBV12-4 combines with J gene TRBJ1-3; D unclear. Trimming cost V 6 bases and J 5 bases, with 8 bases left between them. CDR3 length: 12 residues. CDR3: CASRERRNTIYF. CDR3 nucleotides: TGTGCCAGCAGGGAACGGAGAAACACCATATATTTT.

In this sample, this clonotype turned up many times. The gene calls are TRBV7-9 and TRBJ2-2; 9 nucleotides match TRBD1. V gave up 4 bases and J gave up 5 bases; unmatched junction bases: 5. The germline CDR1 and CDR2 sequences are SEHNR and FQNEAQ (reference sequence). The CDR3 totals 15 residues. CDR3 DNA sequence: TGTGCCAGCAGCTCGCTGGGACAGGGAACCGGGGAGCTGTTTTTT. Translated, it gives CASSSLGQGTGELFF.

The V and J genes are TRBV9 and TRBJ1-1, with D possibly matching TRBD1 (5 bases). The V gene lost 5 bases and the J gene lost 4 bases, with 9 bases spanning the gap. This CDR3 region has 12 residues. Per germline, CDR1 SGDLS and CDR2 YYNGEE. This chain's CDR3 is CASRPGRTEAFF. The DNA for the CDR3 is TGTGCCAGCAGACCGGGACGCACTGAAGCTTTCTTT.

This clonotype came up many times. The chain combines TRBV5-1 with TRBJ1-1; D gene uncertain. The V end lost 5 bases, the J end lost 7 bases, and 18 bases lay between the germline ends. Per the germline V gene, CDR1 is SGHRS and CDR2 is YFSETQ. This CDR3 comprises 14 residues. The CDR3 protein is CASRRGSSPDEAFF. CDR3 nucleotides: TGCGCCAGCAGAAGAGGCAGTTCACCGGATGAAGCTTTCTTT.

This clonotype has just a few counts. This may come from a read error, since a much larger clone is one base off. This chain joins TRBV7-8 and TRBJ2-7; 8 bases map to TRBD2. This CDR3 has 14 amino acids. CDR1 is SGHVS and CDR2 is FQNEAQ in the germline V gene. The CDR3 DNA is TGTGCCAGCAGCGGGATGGGACTAGGCAACGAGCAGTCCTTC. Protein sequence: CASSGMGLGNEQSF.

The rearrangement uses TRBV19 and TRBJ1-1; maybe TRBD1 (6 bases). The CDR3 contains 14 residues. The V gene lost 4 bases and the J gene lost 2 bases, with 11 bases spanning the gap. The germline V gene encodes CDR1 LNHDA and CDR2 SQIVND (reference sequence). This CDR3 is CASSNRALNTEAFF. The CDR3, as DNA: TGTGCCAGTAGTAACAGGGCGCTAAACACTGAAGCTTTCTTT.

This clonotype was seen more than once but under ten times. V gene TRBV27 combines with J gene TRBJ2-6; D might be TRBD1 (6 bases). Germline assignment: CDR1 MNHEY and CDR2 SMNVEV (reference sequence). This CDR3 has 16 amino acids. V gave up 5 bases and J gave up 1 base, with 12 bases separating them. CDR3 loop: CASSPKGESGANVLTF. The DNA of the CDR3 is TGTGCCAGCAGTCCCAAGGGGGAGTCTGGGGCCAACGTCCTGACTTTC.

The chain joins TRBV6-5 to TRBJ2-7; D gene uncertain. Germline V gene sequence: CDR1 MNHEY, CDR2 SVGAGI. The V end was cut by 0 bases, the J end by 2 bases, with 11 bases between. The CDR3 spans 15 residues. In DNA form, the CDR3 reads TGTGCCAGCAGTTACTCGTCAGACCTCACCTACGAGCAGTACTTC. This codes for CASSYSSDLTYEQYF.

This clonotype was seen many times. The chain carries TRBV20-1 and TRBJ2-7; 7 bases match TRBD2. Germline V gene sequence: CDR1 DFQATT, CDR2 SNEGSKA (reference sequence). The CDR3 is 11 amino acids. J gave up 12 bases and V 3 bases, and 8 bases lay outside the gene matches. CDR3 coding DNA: TGCAGTGCTAGTCGCGCGGGAGTGGGGTACTTC. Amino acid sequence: CSASRAGVGYF.